This T cell receptor (beta chain) was documented in a study of blood T cell repertoires in COVID-19. TCRdb's table, derived via immunoSEQ multiplex PCR, lists solely in-frame clones and lacks some. The top ten clones hold 15% to 20% of a sample with 150,000 to 200,000 clones, around 90% of them seen once. Between the trimmed V and J ends, which lost 1 base and 16 bases, there was a span of 11 bases. The CDR3 totals 11 residues. CDR1 is SEHNR, CDR2 FQNEAQ, per germline (reference sequence). The sequenced sample was peripheral blood. The clonotype comes from a man in his sixties with active or convalescent COVID-19. The chain carries TRBV7-9 and TRBJ2-1; possibly TRBD2 for D (5 bases). The CDR3 is CASSLEGGPFF. DNA for the CDR3: TGTGCCAGCAGCTTAGAGGGCGGGCCCTTCTTC.